The 32 T cell receptor beta chains reported below all come from one sample, sequenced in a study of T cells after yellow fever vaccination. Via MiXCR, TCRdb re-called the 5' RACE reads, giving one row per CDR3 protein. The data hold about 320,000 distinct CDR3 sequences, with about 6.6% observed a single time. The sequenced sample was PBMCs, obtained roughly 46 days after the first yellow fever vaccination. The receptor source for this set is a man between 18 and 29 years old who received the YFV17D yellow fever vaccine.

V usage is TRBV10-3 and J usage is TRBJ2-1, with D possibly being TRBD2 (7 bases). The germline gives CDR1 ENHRY, CDR2 SYGVKD. CDR3 length equals 14 residues. Trimming left V 6 bases short and J 5 bases short, with 14 bases between. The CDR3 region is CAIRGGGQHNEQFF. CDR3 sequence (DNA): TGTGCCATCAGAGGGGGGGGTCAGCACAATGAGCAGTTCTTC.

The V gene is TRBV7-9, the J gene TRBJ2-2; D is uncertain. The V and J ends lost 0 bases and 3 bases respectively, with 8 bases between them. The CDR3 is 15 amino acids. Germline V gene data show CDR1 as SEHNR and CDR2 as FQNEAQ (reference sequence). In DNA form, the CDR3 reads TGTGCCAGCAGCTTAGCGCCCGGGTACACCGGGGAGCTGTTTTTT. Translation gives CASSLAPGYTGELFF.

CDR3 loop: CATSDPGQGIDTQYF. The CDR3, as DNA: TGTGCCACCAGTGATCCTGGACAGGGGATAGATACGCAGTATTTT. The chain uses TRBV24-1 and TRBJ2-3; 9 positions match TRBD1. Germline V gives CDR1 KGHDR, CDR2 SFDVKD. CDR3 size: 15 residues. J gave up 5 bases and V 3 bases, and 5 bases lay outside the gene matches.

The chain couples TRBV7-2 to TRBJ2-5; 8 bases agree with TRBD2. This CDR3 has 17 residues. In germline, CDR1 is SGHTA, CDR2 FQGNSA. Trimming cost V 1 base and J 0 bases; bases outside gene matches: 7. DNA for the CDR3: TGTGCCAGCAGCTTAGGGGCTCCGGGGGGGTACCAAGAGACCCAGTACTTC. Protein product: CASSLGAPGGYQETQYF.

The J gene is TRBJ2-3, the V gene TRBV20-1; 10 bases line up with TRBD2. The germline V gene has CDR1 DFQATT and CDR2 SNEGSKA (reference sequence). This CDR3 has 14 amino acids. The trim removed 4 bases at V and 5 bases at J, leaving 6 bases unmatched. The CDR3 nucleotides read TGCAGTGCTACCCTAGCGGGAGAAGAAGATACGCAGTATTTT. It specifies CSATLAGEEDTQYF.

This chain links TRBV5-1 with TRBJ2-1, with 7 bases fitting TRBD1. This CDR3 spans 14 amino acids. CDR1 and CDR2 from the germline V gene are SGHRS and YFSETQ. V lost 0 bases and J lost 6; bases outside the gene matches: 3. The CDR3 sequence is CASSLGDSLNEQFF. As DNA, the CDR3 is TGCGCCAGCAGCTTGGGGGACAGCCTCAATGAGCAGTTCTTC.

This clonotype was counted only a few times. The CDR3 loop is CASSTSAGTEEQFF. CDR3 DNA: TGTGCCAGCAGTACAAGCGCGGGGACGGAGGAGCAGTTCTTC. The chain links TRBV6-1 to TRBJ2-1; possibly TRBD2 for D (6 bases). Trimming took off 5 bases at V and 10 bases at J, with 18 bases between the two ends. From germline, CDR1 is MNHNS and CDR2 SASEGT. The CDR3 length is 14 residues.

V is TRBV7-9 and J is TRBJ2-5; TRBD1 matches 8 bases. CDR1 is SEHNR and CDR2 is FQNEAQ in the germline V gene (reference sequence). Trimming cost V 2 bases and J 5 bases; bases outside gene matches: 7. The CDR3 spans 15 residues. The CDR3 spells CASSLPQGALETQYF. The CDR3 DNA reads as TGTGCCAGCAGCTTACCGCAGGGGGCGTTGGAGACCCAGTACTTC.

This clonotype came up a few times. The chain couples TRBV14 to TRBJ1-1; D is uncertain. The V and J ends lost 4 bases and 8 bases respectively, with 14 bases between them. The CDR3 covers 13 residues. Germline V gene data show CDR1 as SGHDN and CDR2 as FVKESK. The CDR3 loop reads CASSRQAPEEAFF. The CDR3 DNA sequence: TGTGCCAGCAGCCGCCAGGCTCCGGAAGAAGCTTTCTTT.

CDR3 nucleotides: TGCAGTGCTCTCCTGGCAGGGAAGAACACTGAAGCTTTCTTT. Protein sequence: CSALLAGKNTEAFF. The chain employs TRBV20-1 and TRBJ1-1, with D possibly TRBD1 on 5 matching bases. The CDR3 spans 14 residues. Germline assignment: CDR1 DFQATT and CDR2 SNEGSKA (reference sequence). Trimming shortened V by 5 bases and J by 1 base, and 14 bases separated the two germline ends.

This chain joins TRBV4-1 and TRBJ2-7; possibly TRBD2 for D (5 bases). Germline lookup yields CDR1 MGHRA and CDR2 YSYEKL. Trimming removed 4 bases at V and 2 bases at J, with 12 bases between. The CDR3 extends over 14 amino acids. CDR3 nucleotides: TGCGCCAGCAGCCCCCAGAGTAGCGCCTACGAGCAGTACTTC. Amino acid sequence: CASSPQSSAYEQYF.

The chain has TRBV7-3 and TRBJ2-3, with a possible D match to TRBD1 (6 bases). Germline assignment: CDR1 SGHTA and CDR2 FQGTGA. CDR3 length: 14 amino acids. V lost 5 bases, J lost 5 bases, and 14 bases lay in between. CDR3 DNA sequence: TGTGCCAGCAGCCCCGGGGCAGGGGTAGATACGCAGTATTTT. This codes for CASSPGAGVDTQYF.

This clonotype showed up just a few times. This chain joins TRBV20-1 and TRBJ2-2; weak D call: TRBD2 (6 bases). The CDR3 totals 16 residues. Germline CDR1 and CDR2: DFQATT and SNEGSKA (reference sequence). V was clipped by 6 bases and J by 6 bases, with 23 bases between them. The DNA for the CDR3 is TGCAGTGCCCCTTCTAAACCCGGGACTGTGGCCGGGGAGCTGTTTTTT. Translating it yields CSAPSKPGTVAGELFF.

There are many counts of this clonotype. The chain has TRBV7-2 and TRBJ2-7; 7 bases are shared with TRBD1. Germline CDR1 is SGHTA and CDR2 is FQGNSA. The CDR3 extends over 15 amino acids. With V trimmed by 7 bases and J by 1 base, 10 bases remained unmatched. The CDR3 loop is CASNLGGQPSYEQYF. The CDR3 coding sequence is TGTGCCAGCAACCTAGGGGGACAGCCGTCCTACGAGCAGTACTTC. The complete variable domain, with remaining parts taken from reference TRBV7-2 and TRBJ2-7, reads GAGVSQSPSNKVTEKGKDVELRCDPISGHTALYWYRQSLGQGLEFLIYFQGNSAPDKSGLPSDRFSAERTGGSVSTLTIQRTQQEDSAVYLCASNLGGQPSYEQYFGPGTRLTVT.

This clonotype was detected only a few times. V gene TRBV5-8 combines with J gene TRBJ2-3, with 9 bases matching TRBD2. Trimming removed 5 bases from V and 0 bases from J; junction bases left unmatched: 4. This CDR3 spans 15 amino acids. From germline, CDR1 is SGHTS and CDR2 YDEGEE. For the CDR3, the DNA is TGTGCCAGCAGAACCAGCGGGGGGAGCACAGATACGCAGTATTTT. Amino acid sequence: CASRTSGGSTDTQYF.

This clonotype came up a few times. The rearrangement links TRBV9 to TRBJ2-1; 9 nucleotides match TRBD2. This CDR3 region has 16 residues. Per germline, CDR1 SGDLS and CDR2 YYNGEE. V lost 0 bases, J lost 8 bases, and 9 bases stayed unmatched. The CDR3 loop reads CASSVVGLAGLDEQFF. CDR3 nucleotide sequence: TGTGCCAGCAGCGTAGTCGGGCTAGCGGGGTTGGATGAGCAGTTCTTC.

This clonotype was picked up a small number of times. The chain employs TRBV9 and TRBJ1-1; D possibly corresponds to TRBD1 (5 bases). The germline gives CDR1 SGDLS, CDR2 YYNGEE. The CDR3 extends over 13 amino acids. V gave up 3 bases and J gave up 3 bases, with 9 bases separating them. The CDR3 coding sequence is TGTGCCAGCAGCGGGGGGGAGCACACTGAAGCTTTCTTT. It yields the protein CASSGGEHTEAFF.

The chain links TRBV5-4 to TRBJ2-6, with a possible D match to TRBD1 (5 bases). This CDR3 has 15 amino acids. Germline V gene sequence: CDR1 SGHNT, CDR2 YYREEE (reference sequence). V was pared by 5 bases and J by 1 base, with 10 bases between. The DNA of the CDR3 is TGTGCCAGCAGGCTCGACAGTTCTGGGGCCAACGTCCTGACTTTC. Amino acid sequence: CASRLDSSGANVLTF. Full variable domain (missing parts from reference TRBV5-4 and TRBJ2-6): ETGVTQSPTHLIKTRGQQVTLRCSSQSGHNTVSWYQQALGQGPQFIFQYYREEENGRGNFPPRFSGLQFPNYSSELNVNALELDDSALYLCASRLDSSGANVLTFGAGSRLTVL.

The J gene is TRBJ2-3, the V gene TRBV27, with D unclear. Germline CDR1 reads MNHEY; CDR2 reads SMNVEV (reference sequence). Deletions cut 1 base from V and 1 base from J, with 9 bases between. The CDR3 totals 15 residues. CDR3 bases: TGTGCCAGCAGTTTATGGGGTGAACGCACAGATACGCAGTATTTT. It yields the protein CASSLWGERTDTQYF.

The chain has TRBV5-1 and TRBJ2-7, with 8 bases aligning to TRBD1. CDR1 is SGHRS and CDR2 is YFSETQ in the germline V gene. With V trimmed by 4 bases and J by 0 bases, 9 bases remained unmatched. There are 16 residues in the CDR3. CDR3 sequence: CASSAGTGGSSYEQYF. CDR3 bases: TGCGCCAGCAGCGCTGGAACAGGGGGAAGCTCCTACGAGCAGTACTTC.

J is TRBJ2-5 and V is TRBV12-3 or TRBV12-4; TRBD2 aligns across 9 bases. This CDR3 is built from 15 residues. The V segment lost 3 bases and the J segment 2 bases; nucleotides outside the gene matches: 4. The CDR3 region has the DNA TGTGCCAGCAGTTTGCTCCTAGCGGGGCAAGAGACCCAGTACTTC. It encodes CASSLLLAGQETQYF.

The CDR3 here is CASSQGRRQRVEYEKLFF. The CDR3 bases are TGTGCCAGCAGCCAAGGCCGCCGCCAACGGGTGGAATATGAAAAACTGTTTTTT. The chain uses TRBV14 and TRBJ1-4, with no clear D. Germline assignment: CDR1 SGHDN and CDR2 FVKESK. The V gene lost 1 base and the J gene lost 6 bases, with 21 bases spanning the gap. CDR3 size: 18 residues.

In this sample, this clonotype turned up many times. V usage is TRBV7-3 and J usage is TRBJ2-1, with TRBD2 matching over 10 bases. Germline V CDR1 and CDR2: SGHTA, FQGTGA. The CDR3 length is 15 residues. V lost 3 bases and J lost 5; bases outside the gene matches: 4. Written as DNA, the CDR3 is TGTGCCAGCAGCTTCTCCCTAGCGGGGGACAATGAGCAGTTCTTC. Translation gives CASSFSLAGDNEQFF. Filled out from reference TRBV7-3 and TRBJ2-1, the complete variable domain reads GAGVSQTPSNKVTEKGKYVELRCDPISGHTALYWYRQSLGQGPEFLIYFQGTGAADDSGLPNDRFFAVRPEGSVSTLKIQRTERGDSAVYLCASSFSLAGDNEQFFGPGTRLTVL.

There are many counts of this clonotype. This sequence joins TRBV28 and TRBJ1-5; D might be TRBD1 (6 bases). The germline gives CDR1 MDHEN, CDR2 SYDVKM. Trimming stripped 7 bases from V and 9 bases from J, with 16 bases between. The CDR3 loop spans 13 amino acids. CDR3 nucleotide sequence: TGTGCCAGCATCAAATTACAGGGATGGCCCCAGCATTTT. Its translation: CASIKLQGWPQHF.

The gene calls are TRBV12-3 or TRBV12-4 and TRBJ1-5; 9 bases fit TRBD1. CDR3 length: 16 residues. Trimming took 6 bases from V and 6 from J; bases not matched to a gene: 12. The CDR3 DNA reads TGTGCCAGCAGCCCACCGGACAGGGGTGGGGTTCAGCCCCAGCATTTT. Its translation: CASSPPDRGGVQPQHF.

The genes are TRBV5-1 and TRBJ1-1; possible D gene TRBD1, 5 bases. Germline V gives CDR1 SGHRS, CDR2 YFSETQ. The V and J ends lost 5 bases and 0 bases respectively, with 11 bases between them. The CDR3 sequence is 14 residues long. The chain's CDR3 is CASSNPGLNTEAFF. The CDR3 bases are TGCGCCAGCAGTAACCCGGGGCTGAACACTGAAGCTTTCTTT.

The chain employs TRBV7-2 and TRBJ2-3, with 7 bases identical to TRBD2. The CDR3 is 15 residues long. V shed 5 bases and J 2 bases; nucleotides not matched to a gene: 7. Germline V lookup: CDR1 SGHTA, CDR2 FQGNSA. The CDR3 DNA reads as TGTGCCAGCAGCCCTCAGCGGGGTCTCACAGATACGCAGTATTTT. Translating gives CASSPQRGLTDTQYF.

The table lists this clonotype with a few counts. The genes are TRBV7-8 and TRBJ2-1; 9 bases map to TRBD2. V lost 5 bases, J lost 0 bases, and 2 bases stayed unmatched. This CDR3 region has 15 residues. From germline, CDR1 is SGHVS and CDR2 FQNEAQ. The DNA of the CDR3 is TGTGCCAGCAGCATTAGCGGGAGCTCCTACAATGAGCAGTTCTTC. It translates to CASSISGSSYNEQFF.

Only a few counts were recorded for this clonotype. The rearrangement uses TRBV10-3 and TRBJ2-5; weak D call: TRBD2 (7 bases). Per germline, CDR1 ENHRY and CDR2 SYGVKD. CDR3 length: 13 residues. V was clipped by 9 bases and J by 5 bases, with 16 bases between them. CDR3 bases: TGTGCCATACAAGTCAGGGGAGGGGAGACCCAGTACTTC. It encodes CAIQVRGGETQYF.

The J gene is TRBJ2-3, the V gene TRBV12-3 or TRBV12-4, with D perhaps given as TRBD1 or TRBD2 (5 bases each). Between the trimmed V and J ends, which lost 8 bases and 11 bases, there was a span of 11 bases. The CDR3 consists of 10 residues. CDR3 nucleotides: TGTGCCAGCGGGACCTACTTGCAGTATTTT. This sequence encodes CASGTYLQYF.

This clonotype was observed a handful of times. The gene calls are TRBV5-1 and TRBJ2-2; TRBD1 is a possible D gene (6 bases). CDR1 and CDR2 (germline): SGHRS, YFSETQ. There are 15 residues in the CDR3. The ends were cut back, 4 bases at V and 6 bases at J, with 16 bases in the middle. CDR3 bases: TGCGCCAGCAGCATGGGGACACCTGCTCCCGGGGAGCTGTTTTTT. It encodes CASSMGTPAPGELFF. The full variable domain, in which reference TRBV5-1 and TRBJ2-2 provide the parts outside the CDR3, is KAGVTQTPRYLIKTRGQQVTLSCSPISGHRSVSWYQQTPGQGLQFLFEYFSETQRNKGNFPGRFSGRQFSNSRSEMNVSTLELGDSALYLCASSMGTPAPGELFFGEGSRLTVL.

This clonotype has more than one count but fewer than ten. The chain combines TRBV29-1 with TRBJ2-1; TRBD1 might be the D (6 bases). The V gene's germline CDR1 is SQVTM and CDR2 ANQGSEA. The CDR3 is 12 amino acids. Trimming cost V 5 bases and J 8 bases, with 13 bases left between them. The CDR3 sequence is CSVLPGVYEQFF. The CDR3 DNA reads as TGCAGCGTTCTGCCAGGGGTGTATGAGCAGTTCTTC.